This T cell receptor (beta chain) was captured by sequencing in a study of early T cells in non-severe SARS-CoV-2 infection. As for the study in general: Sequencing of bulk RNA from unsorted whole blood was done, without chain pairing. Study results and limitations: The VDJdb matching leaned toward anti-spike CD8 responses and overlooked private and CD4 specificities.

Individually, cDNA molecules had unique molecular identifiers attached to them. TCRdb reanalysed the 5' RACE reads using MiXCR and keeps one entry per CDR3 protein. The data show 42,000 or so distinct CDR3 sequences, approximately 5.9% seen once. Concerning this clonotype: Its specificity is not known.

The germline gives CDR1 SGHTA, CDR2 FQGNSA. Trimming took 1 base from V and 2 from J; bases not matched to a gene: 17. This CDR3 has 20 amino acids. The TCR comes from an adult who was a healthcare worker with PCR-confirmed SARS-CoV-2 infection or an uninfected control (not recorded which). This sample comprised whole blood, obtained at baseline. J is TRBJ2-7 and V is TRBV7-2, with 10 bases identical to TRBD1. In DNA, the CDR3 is TGTGCCAGCAGCTTAGTCCGAGCGACAGGGGGCAGCCTACGCACCTACGAGCAGTACTTC. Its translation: CASSLVRATGGSLRTYEQYF.